The entry below describes one T cell receptor beta chain. Antigen specificity is unknown. The data were obtained in a study of T cell repertoires in cytomegalovirus infection. Study in general: A matching HLA type, together with CMV infection, was signaled by public TCR beta signatures.

The CDR3 totals 13 residues. Trimming removed 5 bases at V and 11 bases at J, with 15 bases between. Germline V gene data show CDR1 as MDHEN and CDR2 as SYDVKM. Using its own MiXCR run on the reads, TCRdb lists one record per CDR3 protein. The sample carries more than 150,000 distinct CDR3 sequences, 23% recorded once. General study findings and limits: Within the response measured ex vivo, HLA-C-restricted CMV-specific TCR beta clonotypes were dominant.

The source is a human donor in good health (CMV status not recorded). Some clones in this sample may be carry-over from other donors' samples. The chain links TRBV28 to TRBJ2-2; D tentatively fits TRBD1 or TRBD2 (5 bases each). The specimen was PBMCs. DNA of the CDR3: TGTGCCAGCAGTGACCCTGGGACCCGAGAGCTGTTTTTT. Protein sequence: CASSDPGTRELFF.